This passage covers 16 T cell receptor beta chains from one sample sequenced in a study of T cell changes during pregnancy in multiple sclerosis. Data came from immunoSEQ multiplex PCR; TCRdb stores just in-frame clones and leaves some out. The table lists about 92,000 clones, roughly 91% of them singletons. Sequences were derived from peripheral blood, sampled in the first trimester of pregnancy. The receptors here all came from a female donor with multiple sclerosis, enrolled in a pregnancy study.

V gene TRBV5-1 combines with J gene TRBJ2-1; TRBD2 aligns across 10 bases. The CDR3 runs to 16 residues. The germline CDR1 and CDR2 sequences are SGHRS and YFSETQ. V was pared by 9 bases and J by 2 bases, with 11 bases of the junction left unmatched. The CDR3 here is CATSYLSGGAYNEQFF. The DNA for the CDR3 is TGCGCCACAAGCTACCTAAGCGGGGGGGCCTACAATGAGCAGTTCTTC.

CDR3 nucleotide sequence: TGTGCCTGGAGTGTACGAGGGACAGCTAACGGCTACACCTTC. It codes for CAWSVRGTANGYTF. This chain uses TRBV30 with TRBJ1-2; 7 bases agree with TRBD1. CDR1 and CDR2 from the germline V gene are GTSNPN and SVGIG (reference sequence). This CDR3 contains 14 residues. Germline trimming cut 0 bases from V and 8 bases from J; bases unmatched to any gene: 9.

The chain uses TRBV13 and TRBJ2-7, with D possibly TRBD1 on 5 matching bases. The germline V and J ends were trimmed by 5 bases and 4 bases, with 9 bases remaining between them. Germline CDR1 PRHDT, CDR2 FYEKMQ (reference sequence). The CDR3 contains 12 residues. The CDR3 here is CASSPQGYEQYF. Here the CDR3 DNA reads TGTGCCAGCAGCCCTCAGGGTTACGAGCAGTACTTC.

This chain uses TRBV19 with TRBJ1-5; 8 positions agree with TRBD1. The germline V gene encodes CDR1 LNHDA and CDR2 SQIVND (reference sequence). V shed 10 bases and J 2 bases; nucleotides not matched to a gene: 4. The CDR3 runs 13 residues. CDR3 protein: CATGQGRNQPQHF. The DNA of the CDR3 is TGTGCCACCGGACAGGGACGCAATCAGCCCCAGCATTTT. The full variable domain, its missing parts supplied by reference TRBV19 and TRBJ1-5, is DGGITQSPKYLFRKEGQNVTLSCEQNLNHDAMYWYRQDPGQGLRLIYYSQIVNDFQKGDIAEGYSVSREKKESFPLTVTSAQKNPTAFYLCATGQGRNQPQHFGDGTRLSIL.

This clone was seen a single time. This sequence joins TRBV10-3 and TRBJ1-1; D remains ambiguous. The germline V and J ends were trimmed by 5 bases and 0 bases, with 7 bases remaining between them. This CDR3 has 13 residues. Germline V gives CDR1 ENHRY, CDR2 SYGVKD. The CDR3 loop reads CAISRELNTEAFF. The CDR3 DNA is TGTGCCATCAGTCGGGAATTGAACACTGAAGCTTTCTTT.

This chain's CDR3 is CASSLVGQGVNEQFF. As DNA, the CDR3 is TGCGCCAGCAGCTTGGTGGGACAGGGTGTAAATGAGCAGTTCTTC. This chain uses TRBV5-1 with TRBJ2-1; TRBD1 aligns across 9 bases. After removal of 0 bases from V and 7 bases from J, the junction contained 5 bases not matched to a gene. The CDR3 loop spans 15 amino acids. CDR1 SGHRS and CDR2 YFSETQ come from the germline V gene.

The V and J genes are TRBV27 and TRBJ1-1, with 8 bases matching TRBD1. V was clipped by 9 bases and J by 2 bases; unmatched bases: 5. Germline CDR1 and CDR2: MNHEY and SMNVEV (reference sequence). The CDR3 is 13 residues long. The CDR3: CASRQGINTEAFF. The CDR3, as DNA: TGTGCCAGTCGACAGGGGATCAACACTGAAGCTTTCTTT.

The V gene is TRBV19, the J gene TRBJ1-1; no clear D. Germline values: CDR1 LNHDA, CDR2 SQIVND (reference sequence). This CDR3 is 14 amino acids long. V was clipped by 3 bases and J by 1 base, with 9 bases between them. CDR3 DNA: TGTGCCAGTAGTATCGATAACGGGAACACTGAAGCTTTCTTT. This gives the protein CASSIDNGNTEAFF. The variable domain in full, with the rest retrieved from reference TRBV19 and TRBJ1-1, is DGGITQSPKYLFRKEGQNVTLSCEQNLNHDAMYWYRQDPGQGLRLIYYSQIVNDFQKGDIAEGYSVSREKKESFPLTVTSAQKNPTAFYLCASSIDNGNTEAFFGQGTRLTVV.

The chain links TRBV5-6 to TRBJ2-1, with 8 bases fitting TRBD2. The CDR3 loop spans 15 amino acids. The germline gives CDR1 SGHDT, CDR2 YYEEEE. V shed 4 bases and J 5 bases; nucleotides not matched to a gene: 8. The CDR3 is CASSPPGLEDNEQFF. CDR3 nucleotides: TGTGCCAGCAGCCCGCCGGGACTAGAGGACAATGAGCAGTTCTTC. Together with reference TRBV5-6 and TRBJ2-1, the CDR3 gives the full variable domain: DAGVTQSPTHLIKTRGQQVTLRCSPKSGHDTVSWYQQALGQGPQFIFQYYEEEERQRGNFPDRFSGHQFPNYSSELNVNALLLGDSALYLCASSPPGLEDNEQFFGPGTRLTVL.

This chain connects TRBV7-3 to TRBJ2-3; TRBD1 is a possible D gene (6 bases). CDR3 size: 17 residues. The V and J ends lost 5 bases and 1 base respectively, with 19 bases between them. Germline assignment: CDR1 SGHTA and CDR2 FQGTGA. The CDR3 DNA sequence: TGTGCCAGCAGCACTTTGACCCTACAGGGCCGCACAGATACGCAGTATTTT. It specifies CASSTLTLQGRTDTQYF.

The CDR3 protein is CAWSVGGEGEAFF. The CDR3 nucleotides read TGTGCCTGGAGTGTGGGGGGAGAGGGTGAAGCTTTCTTT. The V call is TRBV30, the J call TRBJ1-1, with D possibly matching TRBD1 (5 bases). Trimming took off 0 bases at V and 7 bases at J, with 12 bases between the two ends. This CDR3 spans 13 amino acids. CDR1 is GTSNPN, CDR2 SVGIG, per germline (reference sequence). Complete variable domain (other parts from reference TRBV30 and TRBJ1-1): SQTIHQWPATLVQPVGSPLSLECTVEGTSNPNLYWYRQAAGRGLQLLFYSVGIGQISSEVPQNLSASRPQDRQFILSSKKLLLSDSGFYLCAWSVGGEGEAFFGQGTRLTVV.

V and J are TRBV6-5 and TRBJ1-4; D is unclear. V lost 2 bases and J lost 8, with 15 bases in between. The CDR3 consists of 15 residues. The germline CDR1 and CDR2 sequences are MNHEY and SVGAGI. CDR3 DNA: TGTGCCAGCAGTTACGAAGCCCCTCCGGGGGAAAAACTGTTTTTT. Amino acids: CASSYEAPPGEKLFF.

The chain employs TRBV11-3 and TRBJ2-7, with no clear D. V was pared by 5 bases and J by 7 bases, with 12 bases between. Germline-derived CDR1 and CDR2 are SGHNT and YENEEA. The CDR3 sequence is 12 residues long. The CDR3 region has the DNA TGTGCCAGCAGCATTAGTTTCGAAGAGCAGTACTTC. Its translation: CASSISFEEQYF.

This clone appeared a few times. V is TRBV5-6 and J is TRBJ2-3; 8 bases match TRBD2. J was trimmed by 2 bases and V by 5 bases; bases with no gene match: 10. The CDR3 consists of 16 residues. In germline, CDR1 is SGHDT, CDR2 YYEEEE. CDR3 in amino acids: CASSARISGDTDTQYF. The DNA of the CDR3 is TGTGCCAGCAGTGCCCGGATTAGCGGGGACACAGATACGCAGTATTTT.

The chain employs TRBV11-2 and TRBJ2-1, with 7 bases that match TRBD1. CDR1 SGHAT and CDR2 FQNNGV come from the germline V gene. The length of the CDR3 is 15 residues. J gave up 3 bases and V 5 bases, and 7 bases lay outside the gene matches. CDR3 in amino acids: CASSVGTDNYNEQFF. As DNA, the CDR3 is TGTGCCAGCAGCGTAGGGACAGACAACTACAATGAGCAGTTCTTC. The variable domain in full, with the rest retrieved from reference TRBV11-2 and TRBJ2-1, is EAGVAQSPRYKIIEKRQSVAFWCNPISGHATLYWYQQILGQGPKLLIQFQNNGVVDDSQLPKDRFSAERLKGVDSTLKIQPAKLEDSAVYLCASSVGTDNYNEQFFGPGTRLTVL.

DNA for the CDR3: TGTGCCAGCCGGAGCGTGGAGACCCAGTACTTC. Translated: CASRSVETQYF. This rearrangement joins TRBV2 to TRBJ2-5; D gene ambiguous. V lost 8 bases and J 5 bases, leaving 9 bases between the germline ends. Germline V lookup: CDR1 SNHLY, CDR2 FYNNEI. This CDR3 contains 11 residues.